A selection of T cell receptor beta chains follows, all from one sample in a study of blood T cell repertoires in COVID-19. Generated by immunoSEQ multiplex PCR, the TCRdb table keeps only in-frame clones and is missing some. The sample lists about 120,000 clones, approximately 89% occurring once. The sample was peripheral blood. Source of these receptors: a man aged 45 to 65 with acute or convalescent COVID-19. The CDR3 runs from the conserved cysteine through the conserved F or W. The D gene is left open where the match is weak. A clone size is listed for some rows: how often the clone was seen (once, few, many), or a class if it is expanded.

j_gene: TRBJ2-5; abundance: .; d_gene: .; v_gene: TRBV4-2; CDR3nt: TGTGCCAGCAGCCCCTTTTTAGCGGACCAAGAGACCCAGTACTTC; CDR3aa: CASSPFLADQETQYF
j_gene: TRBJ2-3; abundance: .; d_gene: .; v_gene: TRBV3-1/TRBV3-2; CDR3nt: TGTGCCAGCAGCCAGGCTAAAGCGGGGACAACAGATACGCAGTATTTT; CDR3aa: CASSQAKAGTTDTQYF
j_gene: TRBJ2-3; abundance: .; d_gene: .; v_gene: TRBV7-9; CDR3nt: TGTGCCAGCAGCTTAGGCCCCCCGGGGTACACAGATACGCAGTATTTT; CDR3aa: CASSLGPPGYTDTQYF
j_gene: TRBJ1-1; abundance: .; d_gene: .; v_gene: TRBV3-1/TRBV3-2; CDR3nt: TGTGCCAGCGGAGGACGGGGTCGGGCTGAAGCTTTCTTT; CDR3aa: CASGGRGRAEAFF
j_gene: TRBJ2-1; abundance: .; d_gene: TRBD2; v_gene: TRBV2; CDR3nt: TGTGCCAGCATGTCCGGGCTAGCGGGTTTTGAGCAGTTCTTC; CDR3aa: CASMSGLAGFEQFF
j_gene: TRBJ1-3; abundance: .; d_gene: .; v_gene: TRBV5-1; CDR3nt: TGCGCCAGCAGCTTGGCCTGGGGGCAATCTGGAAACACCATATATTTT; CDR3aa: CASSLAWGQSGNTIYF
j_gene: TRBJ2-7; abundance: .; d_gene: TRBD2; v_gene: TRBV10-3; CDR3nt: TGTGCTTCGGCGGGAGTATCCTACGAGCAGTACTTC; CDR3aa: CASAGVSYEQYF
j_gene: TRBJ1-4; abundance: once; d_gene: TRBD1; v_gene: TRBV2; CDR3nt: TGTGCCAGCACCCGGACAGGGGGTGAAAAACTGTTTTTT; CDR3aa: CASTRTGGEKLFF
j_gene: TRBJ2-1; abundance: .; d_gene: TRBD2; v_gene: TRBV28; CDR3nt: TGTGCCAGCAGTTTGGGGACTAGCGGGAGGCCTAAGCAGTTCTTC; CDR3aa: CASSLGTSGRPKQFF
j_gene: TRBJ2-1; abundance: .; d_gene: TRBD2; v_gene: TRBV7-2; CDR3nt: TGTGCCAGCAGCAACAGATTAGCGGGAGGGCCCCATGAGCAGTTCTTC; CDR3aa: CASSNRLAGGPHEQFF
j_gene: TRBJ1-2; abundance: .; d_gene: .; v_gene: TRBV23-1; CDR3nt: TGCGCCAGCAGTCAAGTGGTGGAGGGCTATGGCTACACCTTC; CDR3aa: CASSQVVEGYGYTF
j_gene: TRBJ2-7; abundance: once; d_gene: .; v_gene: TRBV28; CDR3nt: TGTGCCAGCATCCTATCCGAGGGGGTGGGTAACAGCGAGCAGTACTTC; CDR3aa: CASILSEGVGNSEQYF
j_gene: TRBJ1-2; abundance: .; d_gene: .; v_gene: TRBV19; CDR3nt: TGTGCCAGTAAGAATGGGGCCGCCGGCCCCTACACCTTC; CDR3aa: CASKNGAAGPYTF
j_gene: TRBJ1-1; abundance: .; d_gene: .; v_gene: TRBV7-2; CDR3nt: TGTGCCAGCAGCTTCCAACACAGGGATAACACTGAAGCTTTCTTT; CDR3aa: CASSFQHRDNTEAFF
j_gene: TRBJ1-1; abundance: .; d_gene: .; v_gene: TRBV4-1; CDR3nt: TGCGCCACCTCATGGGGGCTTCTTGGCGAAGCTTTCTTT; CDR3aa: CATSWGLLGEAFF
j_gene: TRBJ1-1; abundance: .; d_gene: .; v_gene: TRBV9; CDR3nt: TGTGCCAGCAGCGTCGACGCCAGGACTGAAGCTTTCTTT; CDR3aa: CASSVDARTEAFF
j_gene: TRBJ2-7; abundance: .; d_gene: .; v_gene: TRBV19; CDR3nt: TGTGCCAGTAGTATGGGAGACGGGGACTACGAGCAGTACTTC; CDR3aa: CASSMGDGDYEQYF
j_gene: TRBJ2-2; abundance: .; d_gene: .; v_gene: TRBV9; CDR3nt: TGTGCCAGCAGCGTAAGCACAGCGAACACCGGGGAGCTGTTTTTT; CDR3aa: CASSVSTANTGELFF
j_gene: TRBJ2-7; abundance: .; d_gene: .; v_gene: TRBV12-3/TRBV12-4; CDR3nt: TGTGCCAGCAGTTTTACAGTCTACGAGCAGTACTTC; CDR3aa: CASSFTVYEQYF